What follows is one T cell receptor (beta chain) and its context. Its antigen is not known. The data were obtained in a study of siplizumab effects on memory and regulatory T cells. Study findings and constraints: For mappable alloreactive CD4+ clones, the mean Treg-derived fraction was roughly 70% with siplizumab and 26.9% in controls. Whether the proliferating Tregs (from siplizumab cultures) were suppressive was not confirmed.

TCRdb keeps only in-frame clones here, not all; method: immunoSEQ multiplex PCR. The sample lists approximately 100,000 clones; over 85% were seen once. This CDR3 is built from 12 residues. Germline CDR1 and CDR2: SGHDT and YYEEEE. V was trimmed by 3 bases and J by 2 bases, leaving 6 bases between them. The sequenced sample was non-Treg CD4+ T cells sorted from blood. The chain has TRBV5-6 and TRBJ2-7; D not certain. The receptor was derived from a human donor in good health. CDR3 nucleotide sequence: TGTGCCAGCAGCTCGGAGCCCTACGAGCAGTACTTC. It encodes CASSSEPYEQYF.